This T cell receptor (beta chain) is drawn from a study of T cells after yellow fever vaccination. This clonotype was observed a handful of times. Its antigen is as yet unknown. Per the germline V gene, CDR1 is SEHNR and CDR2 is FQNEAQ (reference sequence). The CDR3 covers 17 residues. V gave up 4 bases and J gave up 2 bases; unmatched junction bases: 11. Study-level findings and limits: Post-booster repertoires again held most primary-vaccination clones (roughly 95% CD4, over 80% CD8).

Template switching with 5'RACE generated the TCR cDNA and added a universal primer site and UMIs. TCRdb ran MiXCR on the 5' RACE reads and lists one entry per CDR3 protein. In the table there are under 550,000 distinct CDR3 sequences, 21% of which are singletons. The J gene is TRBJ2-4, the V gene TRBV7-9; TRBD1 matches 7 bases. The TCR originated in a young man who received the YFV17D yellow fever vaccine. The material was PBMCs, obtained about 20 days after the first yellow fever vaccination. CDR3 amino acids: CASSSKLEGAPKNIQYF. The CDR3 DNA follows: TGTGCCAGCAGCTCCAAGCTCGAGGGGGCGCCCAAAAACATTCAGTACTTC.